This paragraph covers one T cell receptor (beta chain) sequence. Method: immunoSEQ multiplex PCR; TCRdb's copy keeps in-frame clones and lacks some. The repertoire holds around 1,900,000 clones, over 85% seen once, with 1.5% to 2% in the top ten. This record comes from a study of shared clonotypes between healthy human individuals. Selected positively for CCR7 and CD45RO-negative, naive CD8 cells excluded terminally differentiated effector memory CD45RA+ cells. The CDR3 is 11 residues long. V was pared by 4 bases and J by 8 bases, with 6 bases between. Germline values: CDR1 LNHDA, CDR2 SQIVND (reference sequence).

The J gene is TRBJ2-1, the V gene TRBV19; D is ambiguous. The sequence was collected from a young man in good health. Some clones in this sample may be carry-over from other donors' samples. Sample: naive CD8+ T cells from PBMCs. DNA for the CDR3: TGTGCCAGTAGTAATGGCCATGAGCAGTTCTTC. This gives the protein CASSNGHEQFF.